These 25 T cell receptor beta chains originate from one sample sequenced in a study of cytomegalovirus exposure and HLA in healthy donors. With 60 Vbeta and 13 Jbeta primers, the PCR was carried out. Data came from immunoSEQ multiplex PCR; TCRdb stores just in-frame clones and leaves some out. The data contain 150,000 to 200,000 clones, roughly four fifths of them singletons. The material sequenced was PBMCs. The receptors here all came from a woman between 18 and 29 years old in good health and CMV-seronegative.

This clone appeared once. The J gene is TRBJ1-5, the V gene TRBV7-6, with 8 bases identical to TRBD1. Germline V gene lookup returns CDR1 SGHVS and CDR2 FNYEAQ. The CDR3 consists of 13 residues. The J segment lost 6 bases and the V segment lost 5 bases, leaving 3 bases of the junction unmatched. The DNA of the CDR3 is TGTGCCAGCAGCATAGGGACAGGTCAGCCCCAGCATTTT. Its translation: CASSIGTGQPQHF.

The CDR3 region has the DNA TGTGCCAGCAGTTATTACAGCCAAGAGACCCAGTACTTC. It yields the protein CASSYYSQETQYF. The rearrangement links TRBV6-6 to TRBJ2-5, with unresolved D. Germline lookup yields CDR1 MNHNY and CDR2 SVGAGI (reference sequence). V was pared by 3 bases and J by 1 base, with 6 bases between. This CDR3 comprises 13 residues.

J is TRBJ1-1 and V is TRBV4-1, with TRBD1 identical over 7 bases. From germline, CDR1 is MGHRA and CDR2 YSYEKL. The CDR3 runs to 15 residues. With 4 bases clipped from V and 9 bases from J, the junction kept 14 bases outside the gene matches. The CDR3 sequence is CASSREMTGPSKAFF. In DNA, the CDR3 is TGCGCCAGCAGCCGCGAAATGACAGGGCCGTCCAAAGCTTTCTTT.

The V gene is TRBV6-4, the J gene TRBJ1-1; 9 bases fit TRBD1. V dropped 5 bases and J dropped 8; count of bases not matched to a gene: 9. Germline lookup yields CDR1 MRHNA and CDR2 SNTAGT. This CDR3 has 14 amino acids. CDR3 nucleotides: TGTGCCAGCAGTTTAGAGGGACAGGGAGGAGAAGCTTTCTTT. As protein: CASSLEGQGGEAFF.

This chain's CDR3 is CAASGRGGRGGETQYF. CDR3 sequence (DNA): TGTGCCGCCAGCGGCCGGGGGGGACGCGGGGGAGAGACCCAGTACTTC. The chain couples TRBV2 to TRBJ2-5; 8 bases line up with TRBD2. The germline V gene encodes CDR1 SNHLY and CDR2 FYNNEI. With 11 bases clipped from V and 4 bases from J, the junction kept 18 bases outside the gene matches. The CDR3 loop spans 16 amino acids.

This clone is a singleton in its sample. The V gene is TRBV7-9, the J gene TRBJ2-7, with D perhaps matching TRBD1 (6 bases). Germline assignment: CDR1 SEHNR and CDR2 FQNEAQ (reference sequence). Trimming pared 4 bases from V and 5 bases from J, leaving 12 bases between. The CDR3 has 13 residues. This CDR3 reads CASSSRDIDEQYF. The CDR3 bases are TGTGCCAGCAGCTCGAGGGACATTGACGAGCAGTACTTC.

The chain employs TRBV5-1 and TRBJ1-1; a possible D gene is TRBD1 (5 bases). Germline loops: CDR1 SGHRS, CDR2 YFSETQ. Trimming took off 0 bases at V and 2 bases at J, with 11 bases between the two ends. This CDR3 is 15 amino acids long. The CDR3 coding sequence is TGCGCCAGCAGCTTGGTGGGGGGAGGCAACACTGAAGCTTTCTTT. Amino acids: CASSLVGGGNTEAFF.

The rearrangement joins TRBV10-1 to TRBJ2-1, with TRBD2 matching over 7 bases. The trim removed 0 bases at V and 7 bases at J, leaving 9 bases unmatched. The germline CDR1 and CDR2 sequences are WNHNN and SYGVQD (reference sequence). There are 16 residues in the CDR3. CDR3 loop: CASSESTPGRRNEQFF. CDR3 in DNA: TGCGCCAGCAGTGAGTCGACTCCCGGGAGGAGGAATGAGCAGTTCTTC.

This chain joins TRBV29-1 and TRBJ1-5; 7 bases are a match to TRBD1. Trimming cost V 8 bases and J 5 bases; bases outside gene matches: 9. This CDR3 is built from 13 residues. Germline V gives CDR1 SQVTM, CDR2 ANQGSEA. CDR3 loop: CSYGTALDQPQHF. CDR3 nucleotides: TGCAGCTATGGGACAGCACTCGATCAGCCCCAGCATTTT.

The chain links TRBV2 to TRBJ2-7; perhaps TRBD1 as D (7 bases). Germline V gene data show CDR1 as SNHLY and CDR2 as FYNNEI. V was pared by 3 bases and J by 1 base, with 16 bases between. The CDR3 consists of 16 residues. In DNA form, the CDR3 reads TGTGCCAGCAGTGATCGGAGGGGGCTTAGGTCCTACGAGCAGTACTTC. Translation gives CASSDRRGLRSYEQYF.

The chain is built from TRBV7-6 and TRBJ2-7, with TRBD1 matching 7 bases. The V and J ends lost 5 bases and 2 bases, in that order; junction bases with no gene match: 3. Germline V lookup: CDR1 SGHVS, CDR2 FNYEAQ. The CDR3 covers 13 residues. CDR3 nucleotide sequence: TGTGCCAGCAGCCAGACAGGGACCTACGAGCAGTACTTC. Translation gives CASSQTGTYEQYF.

With respect to this clone: The sample contains more than one DNA sequence encoding this CDR3. The chain uses TRBV18 and TRBJ2-5; D remains ambiguous. The CDR3 is 13 residues long. Trimming took off 3 bases at V and 2 bases at J, with 7 bases between the two ends. From germline, CDR1 is KGHSH and CDR2 LQKENI. As DNA, the CDR3 is TGTGCCAGCTCACCTGGGCAGCAAGAGACCCAGTACTTC. It translates to CASSPGQQETQYF.

The chain couples TRBV28 to TRBJ2-7; TRBD2 might be the D (6 bases). The CDR3 length is 14 residues. CDR1 MDHEN and CDR2 SYDVKM come from the germline V gene. Trimming shortened V by 6 bases and J by 5 bases, and 17 bases separated the two germline ends. This CDR3 reads CASSRTSKRDEQYF. CDR3 DNA: TGTGCCAGCAGCCGTACTAGCAAGCGAGACGAGCAGTACTTC.

Note on this clone: At one of its ends the junction is not consistent with the germline gene, which may arise from a read error. V gene TRBV19 combines with J gene TRBJ2-3, with 9 positions matching TRBD1. The CDR3 has 14 amino acids. Germline V lookup: CDR1 LNHDA, CDR2 SQIVND (reference sequence). CDR3 protein: CAGSPGQGADTQYF. The DNA for the CDR3 is TGTGCCGGTAGCCCGGGACAGGGCGCAGATACGCAGTATTTT.

This chain joins TRBV29-1 and TRBJ2-2; D not certain. Trimming took 5 bases from V and 2 from J, leaving 12 bases between them. The germline V gene has CDR1 SQVTM and CDR2 ANQGSEA. This CDR3 is built from 14 residues. The CDR3 nucleotides read TGCAGCGTTCTCGTTCCCCCTAACACCGGGGAGCTGTTTTTT. This codes for CSVLVPPNTGELFF.

The CDR3 loop reads CASSTGTGSVNEQFF. The CDR3 DNA follows: TGCGCCAGCAGCACCGGGACAGGGTCTGTCAATGAGCAGTTCTTC. The chain has TRBV5-1 and TRBJ2-1; 9 bases agree with TRBD1. V was clipped by 4 bases and J by 6 bases; unmatched bases: 8. Germline-derived CDR1 and CDR2 are SGHRS and YFSETQ. CDR3 length: 15 amino acids.

This clone was detected only once. The V call is TRBV7-2, the J call TRBJ2-3; 7 bases are shared with TRBD1. V dropped 4 bases and J dropped 2; count of bases not matched to a gene: 6. This CDR3 contains 15 residues. The germline CDR1 and CDR2 sequences are SGHTA and FQGNSA. CDR3 loop: CASSSTGMHTDTQYF. The DNA for the CDR3 is TGTGCCAGCAGCTCGACAGGGATGCACACAGATACGCAGTATTTT.

J is TRBJ1-1 and V is TRBV2, with D possibly matching TRBD1 (6 bases). Trimming pared 2 bases from V and 11 bases from J, leaving 12 bases between. CDR1 and CDR2 from the germline V gene are SNHLY and FYNNEI. CDR3 length: 12 residues. CDR3: CASSENRVEAFF. Written as DNA, the CDR3 is TGTGCCAGCAGTGAAAACAGGGTTGAGGCTTTCTTT.

The gene calls are TRBV4-2 and TRBJ1-1; D remains ambiguous. Germline V gene sequence: CDR1 LGHNA, CDR2 YNFKEQ. V was pared by 4 bases and J by 3 bases, with 9 bases between. The CDR3 loop spans 13 amino acids. The CDR3 coding sequence is TGTGCCAGCAGCCGGGCGGGAGACACTGAAGCTTTCTTT. The encoded protein is CASSRAGDTEAFF.

This clone was seen a few times. This rearrangement joins TRBV6-5 to TRBJ1-6, with D maybe TRBD1 (6 bases). The germline V gene has CDR1 MNHEY and CDR2 SVGAGI. Trimming took 2 bases from V and 12 from J, leaving 17 bases between them. This CDR3 region has 15 residues. This CDR3 reads CASSYQDSDLGPLHF. The CDR3 DNA reads TGTGCCAGCAGTTACCAGGACAGCGACTTGGGACCCCTCCACTTT.

The chain carries TRBV6-5 and TRBJ1-2, with D perhaps matching TRBD1 (5 bases). The CDR3 totals 15 residues. Between the trimmed V and J ends, which lost 8 bases and 5 bases, there was a span of 21 bases. Germline CDR1 is MNHEY and CDR2 is SVGAGI. CDR3 DNA sequence: TGTGCCAGCCACGACACATGGGGCACCGAATATGGCTACACCTTC. Translating gives CASHDTWGTEYGYTF.

This clone was detected once. The gene calls are TRBV7-3 and TRBJ2-2; perhaps TRBD2 as D (5 bases). CDR1 and CDR2 (germline): SGHTA, FQGTGA. The V end was cut by 1 base, the J end by 0 bases, with 9 bases between. The CDR3 length is 16 residues. For the CDR3, the DNA is TGTGCCAGCAGCTTAAATCCAGCGGCGAACACCGGGGAGCTGTTTTTT. Residues: CASSLNPAANTGELFF.

This clone was detected only once. The chain carries TRBV5-5 and TRBJ1-5; 9 nucleotides agree with TRBD1. Unmatched junction bases numbered 6, after V lost 4 bases and J lost 7 bases. Germline CDR1 and CDR2: SGHKS and YYEKEE (reference sequence). The CDR3 contains 14 residues. In DNA form, the CDR3 reads TGTGCCAGCAGCGAAGGGACAGGGAGACAGCCCCAGCATTTT. Amino acid sequence: CASSEGTGRQPQHF.

This rearrangement joins TRBV21-1 to TRBJ2-3; the table's D call of TRBD2 was not tested on the DNA. TRBV21-1 is recorded as a pseudogene. The CDR3 runs 13 residues. Here the CDR3 reads CASARTIPDTQYF. CDR3 coding DNA: TGTGCCAGCGCAAGGACTATTCCAGATACGCAGTATTTT.

The J gene is TRBJ2-1, the V gene TRBV5-1; D is ambiguous. This CDR3 is built from 14 residues. Germline CDR1 SGHRS, CDR2 YFSETQ. Deletions cut 6 bases from V and 5 bases from J, with 15 bases between. CDR3 sequence (DNA): TGCGCCAGCATGTTAGTGGTTACCCACAATGAGCAGTTCTTC. Protein: CASMLVVTHNEQFF.